This record concerns one T cell receptor beta chain sequence. TRAV- and TRBV-specific primers primed first-strand cDNA, covering alpha and beta chains. PCR amplification of the TCRs was performed with Phusion for approximately 20 PCR cycles, and it relied on a constant-region primer together with a V-primer adapter. TCRdb re-derived calls from the reads in MiXCR, one entry per CDR3 protein. This sample has under 75,000 distinct CDR3 sequences, with 20% to 25% found just once. The data were taken from a study of low-dose radiotherapy and immunotherapy resistance in tumors. The CDR3 runs 13 residues. The germline V gene has CDR1 SNHLY and CDR2 FYNNEI. The ends were cut back, 10 bases at V and 7 bases at J, with 19 bases in the middle. As for time point: after trial treatment. The treatment denotes: LDRT plus nivolumab, ipilimumab, low-dose cyclophosphamide and aspirin (RACIN trial). In the RACIN dose-escalation trial, donors got nivolumab plus ipilimumab with aspirin, cyclophosphamide and radiotherapy.

The origin of this receptor is a male donor with prostate cancer. Sequences were derived from PBMCs, sampled after low-dose radiotherapy plus immunotherapy. The rearrangement links TRBV2 to TRBJ1-2, with D possibly TRBD1 on 5 matching bases. The CDR3 coding sequence is TGTGCCAAGCGAATCTTGTCGGGGGGTGGCTACACCTTC. Protein sequence: CAKRILSGGGYTF.